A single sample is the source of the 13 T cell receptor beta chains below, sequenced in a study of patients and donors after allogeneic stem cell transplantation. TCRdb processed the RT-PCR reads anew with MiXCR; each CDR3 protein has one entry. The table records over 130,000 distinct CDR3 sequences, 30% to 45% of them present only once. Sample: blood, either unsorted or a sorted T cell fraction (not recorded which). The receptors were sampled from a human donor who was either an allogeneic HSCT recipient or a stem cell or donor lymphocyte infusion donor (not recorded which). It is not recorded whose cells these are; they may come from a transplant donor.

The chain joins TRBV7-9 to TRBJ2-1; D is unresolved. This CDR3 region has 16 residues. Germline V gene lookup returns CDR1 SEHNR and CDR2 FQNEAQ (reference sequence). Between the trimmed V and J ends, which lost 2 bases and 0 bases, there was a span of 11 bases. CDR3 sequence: CASSLSVWSSYNEQFF. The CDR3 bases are TGTGCCAGCAGCTTAAGCGTTTGGAGCTCCTACAATGAGCAGTTCTTC. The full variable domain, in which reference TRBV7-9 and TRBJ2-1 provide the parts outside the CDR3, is DTGVSQNPRHKITKRGQNVTFRCDPISEHNRLYWYRQTLGQGPEFLTYFQNEAQLEKSRLLSDRFSAERPKGSFSTLEIQRTEQGDSAMYLCASSLSVWSSYNEQFFGPGTRLTVL.

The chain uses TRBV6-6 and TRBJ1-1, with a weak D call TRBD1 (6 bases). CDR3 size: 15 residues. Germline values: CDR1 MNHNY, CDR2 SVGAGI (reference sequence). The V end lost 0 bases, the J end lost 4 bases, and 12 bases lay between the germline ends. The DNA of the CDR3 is TGTGCCAGCAGTTACTCACAGGGTGGGGGCACTGAAGCTTTCTTT. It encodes CASSYSQGGGTEAFF.

CDR3 nucleotide sequence: TGTGCCAGCAGCTTGACGTCCTTAACATCCCCCGTAGGGGCTTTCTTT. Translation gives CASSLTSLTSPVGAFF. The chain employs TRBV7-2 and TRBJ1-1, with unresolved D. The length of the CDR3 is 16 residues. The V and J ends lost 3 bases and 11 bases respectively, with 25 bases between them. Germline V lookup: CDR1 SGHTA, CDR2 FQGNSA.

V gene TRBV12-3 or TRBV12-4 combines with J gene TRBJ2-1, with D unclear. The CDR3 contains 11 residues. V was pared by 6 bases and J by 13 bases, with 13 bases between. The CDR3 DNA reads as TGTGCCAGCAGCCTTAGCCGGAGCCAGTTCTTC. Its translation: CASSLSRSQFF.

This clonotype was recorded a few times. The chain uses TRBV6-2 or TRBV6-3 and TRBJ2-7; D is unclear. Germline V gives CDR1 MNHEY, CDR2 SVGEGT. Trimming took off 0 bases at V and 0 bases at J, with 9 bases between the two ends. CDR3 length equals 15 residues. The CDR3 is CASSYSGGTSYEQYF. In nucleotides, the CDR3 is TGTGCCAGCAGTTACTCGGGCGGAACCTCCTACGAGCAGTACTTC.

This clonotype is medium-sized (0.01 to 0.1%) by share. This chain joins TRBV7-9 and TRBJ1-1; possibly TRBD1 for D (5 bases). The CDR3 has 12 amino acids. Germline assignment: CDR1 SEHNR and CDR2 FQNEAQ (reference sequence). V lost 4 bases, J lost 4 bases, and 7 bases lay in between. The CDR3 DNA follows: TGTGCCAGCAGCTCAGGGTTCACTGAAGCTTTCTTT. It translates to CASSSGFTEAFF.

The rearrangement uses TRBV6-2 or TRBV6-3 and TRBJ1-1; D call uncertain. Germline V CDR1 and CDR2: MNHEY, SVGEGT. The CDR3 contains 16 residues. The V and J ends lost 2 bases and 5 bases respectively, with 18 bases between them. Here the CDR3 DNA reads TGTGCCAGCAGTTACGGCCCTGGGAGGGTGAGGACTGAAGCTTTCTTT. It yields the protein CASSYGPGRVRTEAFF.

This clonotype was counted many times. CDR3 sequence reads: CATSRDLSGTNQPQHF. The CDR3 DNA follows: TGTGCCACCAGCAGGGATTTATCGGGCACTAATCAGCCCCAGCATTTT. The V call is TRBV15, the J call TRBJ1-5; D is ambiguous. Between the trimmed V and J ends, which lost 3 bases and 4 bases, there was a span of 16 bases. The germline gives CDR1 LNHNV, CDR2 YYDKDF (reference sequence). The CDR3 sequence is 16 residues long.

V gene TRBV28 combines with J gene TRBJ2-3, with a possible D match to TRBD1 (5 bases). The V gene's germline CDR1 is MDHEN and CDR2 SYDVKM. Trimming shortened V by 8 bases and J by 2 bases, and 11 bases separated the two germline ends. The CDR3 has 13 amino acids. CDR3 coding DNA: TGTGCCAGCCGGCAGGGCTTCACAGATACGCAGTATTTT. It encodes CASRQGFTDTQYF.

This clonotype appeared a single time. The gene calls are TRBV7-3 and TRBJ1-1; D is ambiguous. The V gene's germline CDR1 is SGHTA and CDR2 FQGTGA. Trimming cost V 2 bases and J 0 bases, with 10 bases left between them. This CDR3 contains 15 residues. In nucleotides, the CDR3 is TGTGCCAGCAGCTTATCGGGCAGAATGAACACTGAAGCTTTCTTT. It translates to CASSLSGRMNTEAFF.

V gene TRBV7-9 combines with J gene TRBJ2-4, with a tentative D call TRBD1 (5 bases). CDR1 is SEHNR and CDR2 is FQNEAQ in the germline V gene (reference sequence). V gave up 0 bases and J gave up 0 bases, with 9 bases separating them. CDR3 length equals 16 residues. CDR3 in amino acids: CASSLAGHLAKNIQYF. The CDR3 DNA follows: TGTGCCAGCAGCTTAGCGGGGCACTTAGCCAAAAACATTCAGTACTTC.

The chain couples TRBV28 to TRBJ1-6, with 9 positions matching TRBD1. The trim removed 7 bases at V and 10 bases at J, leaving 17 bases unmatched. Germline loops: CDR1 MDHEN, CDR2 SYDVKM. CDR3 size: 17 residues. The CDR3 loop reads CASMIGTGTGWGSPLHF. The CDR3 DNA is TGTGCCAGCATGATCGGGACAGGGACTGGTTGGGGATCACCCCTCCACTTT. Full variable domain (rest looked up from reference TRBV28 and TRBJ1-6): DVKVTQSSRYLVKRTGEKVFLECVQDMDHENMFWYRQDPGLGLRLIYFSYDVKMKEKGDIPEGYSVSREKKERFSLILESASTNQTSMYLCASMIGTGTGWGSPLHFGNGTRLTVT.

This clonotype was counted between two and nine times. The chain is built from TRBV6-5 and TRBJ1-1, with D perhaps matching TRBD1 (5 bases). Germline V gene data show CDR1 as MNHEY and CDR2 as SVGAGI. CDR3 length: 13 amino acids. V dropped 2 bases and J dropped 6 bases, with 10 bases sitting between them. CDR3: CASSYGGSPEAFF. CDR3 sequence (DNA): TGTGCCAGCAGTTACGGGGGGAGCCCTGAAGCTTTCTTT.